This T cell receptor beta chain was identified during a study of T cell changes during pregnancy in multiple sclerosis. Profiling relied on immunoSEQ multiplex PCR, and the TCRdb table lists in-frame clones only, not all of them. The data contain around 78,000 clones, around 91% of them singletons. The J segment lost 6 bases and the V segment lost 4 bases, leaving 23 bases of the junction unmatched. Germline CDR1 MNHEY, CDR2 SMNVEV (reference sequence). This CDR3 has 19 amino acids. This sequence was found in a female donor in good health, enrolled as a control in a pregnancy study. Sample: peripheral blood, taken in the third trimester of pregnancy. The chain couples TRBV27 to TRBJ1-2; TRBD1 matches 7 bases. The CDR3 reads CASSSPRRGGAGSLHGYTF. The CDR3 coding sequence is TGTGCCAGCAGTTCCCCCCGGAGAGGGGGCGCGGGTTCTTTGCATGGCTACACCTTC.